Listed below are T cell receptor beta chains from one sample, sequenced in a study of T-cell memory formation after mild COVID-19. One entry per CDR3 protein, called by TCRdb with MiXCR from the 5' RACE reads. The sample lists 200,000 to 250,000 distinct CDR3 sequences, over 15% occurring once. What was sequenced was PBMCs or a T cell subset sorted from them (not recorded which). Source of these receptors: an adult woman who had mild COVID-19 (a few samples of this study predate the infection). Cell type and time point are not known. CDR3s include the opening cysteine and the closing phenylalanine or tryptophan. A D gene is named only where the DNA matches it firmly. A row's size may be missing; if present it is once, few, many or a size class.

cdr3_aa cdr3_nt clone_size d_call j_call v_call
CASRFQDANYGYTF TGTGCCAGCAGATTTCAGGATGCTAACTATGGCTACACCTTC few - TRBJ1-2 TRBV6-6
CSVRTGGPNEQYF TGCAGCGTCAGGACAGGGGGGCCCAACGAGCAGTACTTC - TRBD1 TRBJ2-7 TRBV29-1
CASSLRGHITDTQYF TGTGCCAGCAGTTTGAGGGGACATATAACAGATACGCAGTATTTT - - TRBJ2-3 TRBV27
CASRGLGDRRYEQYF TGTGCCAGTAGGGGTTTAGGGGACAGGCGTTACGAGCAGTACTTC few TRBD1 TRBJ2-7 TRBV19
CASSPGPGNEQFF TGTGCCAGCAGCCCCGGGCCTGGCAATGAGCAGTTCTTC - - TRBJ2-1 TRBV12-3/TRBV12-4
CASSDLGPSSYEQYF TGTGCCAGCAGTGATTTGGGGCCTTCTTCCTACGAGCAGTACTTC - - TRBJ2-7 TRBV2
CASSLRGQRLYEQYF TGTGCCAGCAGCTTACGGGGACAGCGACTTTACGAGCAGTACTTC few TRBD1 TRBJ2-7 TRBV7-2
CASSPRQGTTEAFF TGTGCCAGCAGCCCCCGACAGGGAACCACTGAAGCTTTCTTT many TRBD1 TRBJ1-1 TRBV7-9
CASSWPAGTGGYEQFF TGTGCCAGCAGCTGGCCGGCCGGGACAGGGGGATACGAGCAGTTCTTC few TRBD1 TRBJ2-1 TRBV11-2
CASSFLQGSYEQYF TGTGCCAGCAGCTTTTTACAGGGCTCGTACGAGCAGTACTTC - - TRBJ2-7 TRBV5-6
CASSVGLAGVEQYF TGTGCCAGCAGTGTTGGACTAGCGGGAGTCGAGCAGTACTTC - TRBD2 TRBJ2-7 TRBV2
CASSLQGNRVGEQFF TGTGCCAGCAGCCTCCAGGGGAACCGGGTGGGTGAGCAGTTCTTC few - TRBJ2-1 TRBV7-2
CASSPSGLHAAYEQYF TGCGCCAGCAGCCCGTCGGGACTCCACGCCGCCTACGAGCAGTACTTC - - TRBJ2-7 TRBV4-1
CASSLASGDNEQFF TGTGCCAGCAGCTTAGCTAGCGGGGACAATGAGCAGTTCTTC many TRBD2 TRBJ2-1 TRBV11-3
CASSPPAGTGNSYEQYF TGTGCCAGCAGTCCCCCGGCGGGGACAGGGAACTCCTACGAGCAGTACTTC - TRBD1 TRBJ2-7 TRBV2
CSVDEPTGFGNEQYF TGCAGCGTTGATGAGCCCACAGGGTTCGGGAACGAGCAGTACTTC many - TRBJ2-7 TRBV29-1
CASSHQIRLGEQYF TGTGCCAGCAGCCATCAGATACGGCTCGGGGAGCAGTACTTC few - TRBJ2-7 TRBV7-9
CASSIVAGPPYNEQFF TGTGCCAGTAGTATAGTGGCGGGACCACCCTACAATGAGCAGTTCTTC - - TRBJ2-1 TRBV19
CASSLAGTGVTEQYF TGTGCCAGCAGCTTAGCCGGGACAGGGGTAACCGAGCAGTACTTC few TRBD1 TRBJ2-7 TRBV7-6
CASSFYGLNTEAFF TGCGCCAGCAGCTTTTATGGTTTGAACACTGAAGCTTTCTTT few - TRBJ1-1 TRBV5-1
CATSRLTSGSNEQYF TGTGCCACCAGCAGACTCACTAGCGGGAGTAATGAGCAGTACTTC - TRBD2 TRBJ2-7 TRBV15
CASSSEGRTNTGELFF TGCGCCAGCAGCTCAGAGGGCAGAACGAACACCGGGGAGCTGTTTTTT few - TRBJ2-2 TRBV5-1
CASSPWRQFTEAFF TGTGCCAGCAGCCCTTGGCGGCAGTTCACTGAAGCTTTCTTT - - TRBJ1-1 TRBV7-9
CSARAGNYGYTF TGCAGTGCTAGGGCAGGGAACTATGGCTACACCTTC - - TRBJ1-2 TRBV20-1
CASSLRLATNEKLFF TGTGCCAGCAGCCTAAGACTGGCAACTAATGAAAAACTGTTTTTT few - TRBJ1-4 TRBV7-9
CASRRGQEFTQHF TGTGCCAGCAGGCGGGGACAGGAGTTCACCCAGCATTTT - TRBD1 TRBJ1-5 TRBV6-6
CASTRGSGLGNEQFF TGTGCCAGCACTCGGGGTTCAGGTCTCGGCAATGAGCAGTTCTTC - - TRBJ2-1 TRBV7-9
CASSHPGQGGKDTQYF TGTGCCAGCAGCCATCCAGGACAGGGGGGAAAAGATACGCAGTATTTT - TRBD1 TRBJ2-3 TRBV5-4
CASSKGHEQYF TGTGCCAGCAGTAAAGGACATGAGCAGTACTTC many - TRBJ2-7 TRBV4-2
CASSQALGGWNEQFF TGTGCCAGCAGCCAAGCCCTCGGGGGGTGGAATGAGCAGTTCTTC - TRBD2 TRBJ2-1 TRBV4-2
CASKTGTGNFYEQYF TGCGCCAGCAAAACCGGGACAGGCAACTTCTACGAGCAGTACTTC - TRBD1 TRBJ2-7 TRBV5-1
CASSSTRSRGYTF TGTGCCAGCAGCTCCACGCGGTCTCGAGGCTACACCTTC - - TRBJ1-2 TRBV9
CASSVTGLEVSYEQYF TGTGCCAGCAGCGTGACAGGGCTTGAGGTGTCCTACGAGCAGTACTTC - TRBD1 TRBJ2-7 TRBV4-2
CSAREGTGLYGYTF TGCAGTGCTAGAGAGGGCACGGGACTCTATGGCTACACCTTC few - TRBJ1-2 TRBV20-1
CASSSGQGYSNQPQHF TGTGCCAGTAGTTCGGGACAGGGGTATAGCAATCAGCCCCAGCATTTT few TRBD1 TRBJ1-5 TRBV19
CASSLVASGSYNEQFF TGCGCCAGCAGCTTGGTGGCTAGCGGGAGTTACAATGAGCAGTTCTTC - TRBD2 TRBJ2-1 TRBV5-1
CAWRSSGAQYF TGTGCCTGGCGATCTTCGGGAGCGCAGTATTTT few - TRBJ2-3 TRBV30
CASSSGRGTGNSNQPQHF TGTGCCAGCAGTTCAGGCCGGGGGACAGGCAATAGCAATCAGCCCCAGCATTTT few TRBD1 TRBJ1-5 TRBV12-3/TRBV12-4
CATSRERLGDGYTF TGTGCCACCAGCAGAGAGAGGCTCGGGGATGGCTACACCTTC many - TRBJ1-2 TRBV15
CASSHSINSGYEQYF TGCGCCAGCAGCCACTCTATAAATTCAGGGTACGAGCAGTACTTC many - TRBJ2-7 TRBV4-3
CASIKTGNTEAFF TGTGCCAGCATCAAGACGGGGAACACTGAAGCTTTCTTT - - TRBJ1-1 TRBV12-3/TRBV12-4
CASSQENGGAGPDTQYF TGTGCCAGCAGCCAAGAAAACGGGGGCGCGGGGCCTGATACGCAGTATTTT many - TRBJ2-3 TRBV4-2
CASSLGGVSGNTIYF TGTGCCAGCAGCTTAGGAGGCGTCTCTGGAAACACCATATATTTT few - TRBJ1-3 TRBV7-2
CATSGRIHTGELFF TGTGCCACCAGTGGCCGAATACACACCGGGGAGCTGTTTTTT many - TRBJ2-2 TRBV24-1
CASSPRGSGTEAFF TGTGCCAGCAGTCCGCGCGGGTCTGGCACTGAAGCTTTCTTT - - TRBJ1-1 TRBV12-3/TRBV12-4
CASSKRAIGTARNQPQHF TGTGCCAGCAGTAAAAGGGCGATTGGGACAGCGAGGAATCAGCCCCAGCATTTT few TRBD1 TRBJ1-5 TRBV25-1
CASSPKTSGRSDTQYF TGTGCCAGCAGCCCCAAGACTAGCGGGAGGTCAGATACGCAGTATTTT many TRBD2 TRBJ2-3 TRBV7-2
CSVGTGTYNEQFF TGCAGCGTTGGGACAGGGACCTACAATGAGCAGTTCTTC - TRBD1 TRBJ2-1 TRBV29-1
CASKKTGGDEQFF TGTGCCAGCAAAAAAACAGGGGGCGATGAGCAGTTCTTC few TRBD1 TRBJ2-1 TRBV27
CASSYDSSGGSGELFF TGTGCCAGCAGTTACGACTCTAGCGGGGGGTCCGGGGAGCTGTTTTTT few TRBD2 TRBJ2-2 TRBV6-5
CASSALSGLTGELFF TGTGCCAGCAGCGCCCTTAGCGGACTTACCGGGGAGCTGTTTTTT - - TRBJ2-2 TRBV9
CASRQLAGVADTQYF TGTGCCAGCAGACAACTAGCGGGAGTCGCAGATACGCAGTATTTT - TRBD2 TRBJ2-3 TRBV12-3/TRBV12-4
CASSLVAGRTGELFF TGCGCCAGCAGCTTGGTGGCAGGACGAACCGGGGAGCTGTTTTTT - - TRBJ2-2 TRBV5-1
CASSLTGPEAFF TGTGCCAGCAGTCTGACGGGTCCTGAAGCTTTCTTT - - TRBJ1-1 TRBV2
CSAPPSGQRINYTF TGCAGTGCTCCCCCGTCGGGACAGCGAATCAACTACACCTTC - TRBD1 TRBJ1-2 TRBV20-1
CASSATSGTYTGELFF TGTGCCAGCAGCGCGACTAGCGGGACCTACACCGGGGAGCTGTTTTTT - TRBD2 TRBJ2-2 TRBV9
CASSSRERGGRYEQYF TGTGCCAGCAGCTCCAGGGAGCGGGGGGGCCGGTACGAGCAGTACTTC many TRBD2 TRBJ2-7 TRBV7-2
CASSLIRGHYGYTF TGTGCCAGCAGTCTCATCCGGGGTCACTATGGCTACACCTTC - - TRBJ1-2 TRBV12-3/TRBV12-4
CSASSLGRGEQETQYF TGCAGTGCTAGTTCCCTCGGGCGGGGGGAACAAGAGACCCAGTACTTC many TRBD2 TRBJ2-5 TRBV20-1
CASSPGGQGRVQPQHF TGTGCCAGCAGCCCTGGGGGGCAGGGGAGGGTTCAGCCCCAGCATTTT many - TRBJ1-5 TRBV7-8